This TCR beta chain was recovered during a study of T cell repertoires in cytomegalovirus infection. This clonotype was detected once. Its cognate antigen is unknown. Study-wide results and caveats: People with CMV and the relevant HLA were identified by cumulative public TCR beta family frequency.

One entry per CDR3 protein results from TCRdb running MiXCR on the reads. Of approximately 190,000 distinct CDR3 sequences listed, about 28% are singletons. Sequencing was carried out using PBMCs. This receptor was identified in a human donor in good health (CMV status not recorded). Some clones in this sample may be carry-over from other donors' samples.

The CDR3 sequence is CSASTGVAEQYF. The CDR3 region has the DNA TGCAGCGCCTCCACAGGGGTTGCCGAGCAGTACTTC. This rearrangement joins TRBV29-1 to TRBJ2-7, with TRBD1 identical over 7 bases. CDR1 and CDR2 (germline): SQVTM, ANQGSEA. This CDR3 is built from 12 residues. V was pared by 7 bases and J by 6 bases, with 9 bases of the junction left unmatched.